This TCR beta chain was recovered during a study of OX40 agonist ivuxolimab in advanced cancers. Study overall: Prior therapy, whether anti-PD-1, anti-PD-L1 or anti-CTLA-4, was allowed, and 40% had some.

The table came from immunoSEQ multiplex PCR; TCRdb's copy has only in-frame clones and leaves some out. Here the sample spans under 80,000 clones, roughly 81% being singletons. Germline assignment: CDR1 PRHDT and CDR2 FYEKMQ (reference sequence). V lost 5 bases and J lost 4; bases outside the gene matches: 4. The CDR3 covers 15 residues. This sequence joins TRBV13 and TRBJ2-1; 11 bases line up with TRBD2. The sequencing here drew on CD4+ or CD8+ T cells sorted from blood, taken in a trial of the OX40 agonist ivuxolimab. This clonotype originated in an adult with an advanced solid tumor such as melanoma, head and neck, liver or kidney cancer. The CDR3 protein is CASSAGTSGYNEQFF. The CDR3 nucleotides are TGTGCCAGCAGCGCCGGGACTAGCGGATACAATGAGCAGTTCTTC.